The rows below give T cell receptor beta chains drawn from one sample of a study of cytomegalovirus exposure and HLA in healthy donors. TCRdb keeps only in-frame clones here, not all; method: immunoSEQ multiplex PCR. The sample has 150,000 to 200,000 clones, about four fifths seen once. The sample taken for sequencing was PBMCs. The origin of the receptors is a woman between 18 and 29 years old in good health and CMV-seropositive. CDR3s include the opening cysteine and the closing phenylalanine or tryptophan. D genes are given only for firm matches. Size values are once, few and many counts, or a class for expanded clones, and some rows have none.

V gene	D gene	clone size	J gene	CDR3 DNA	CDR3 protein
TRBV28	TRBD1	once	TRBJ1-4	TGTGCCAGCAGAAGCATTACAGGGGACTCAAATGAAAAACTGTTTTTT	CASRSITGDSNEKLFF
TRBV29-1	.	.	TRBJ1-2	TGCAGCGTTGTTGCAGGGATGTATGGCTACACCTTC	CSVVAGMYGYTF
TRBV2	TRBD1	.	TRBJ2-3	TGTGCCAGCAGTTATACCCGGACAGGAAGCACAGATACGCAGTATTTT	CASSYTRTGSTDTQYF
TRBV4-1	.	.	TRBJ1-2	TGCGCCAGCAGCCTACAACAGGGAAAAGGGCTCTATGGCTACACCTTC	CASSLQQGKGLYGYTF
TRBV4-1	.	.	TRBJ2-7	TGCGCCAGCAGCCAAGTCTTTAATGCAGGGGCCACCTACGAGCAGTACTTC	CASSQVFNAGATYEQYF
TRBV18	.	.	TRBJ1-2	TGTGCCAGCTCACCGGCGGGTCCCCCGACGGGCTACACCTTC	CASSPAGPPTGYTF
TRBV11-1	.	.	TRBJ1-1	TGTGCCAGCAGCTTGAGACAGCCGAACACTGAAGCTTTCTTT	CASSLRQPNTEAFF
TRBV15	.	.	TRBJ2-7	TGTGCCACCAGCACCCTAGAATCCCACGAGCAGTACTTC	CATSTLESHEQYF
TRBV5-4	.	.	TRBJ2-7	TGTGCCAGCAGCTTACAGTTAGGGGCCTACGAGCAGTACTTC	CASSLQLGAYEQYF
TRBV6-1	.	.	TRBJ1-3	TGTGCCAGCAGTGAATCCGGTTTCGGAAACACCATATATTTT	CASSESGFGNTIYF